The sequence of this T cell receptor beta chain was determined in a study of cytomegalovirus exposure and HLA in healthy donors. Notes on the study in general: In a later analysis, HLA-C alleles had the fewest associated TCRs, DRB1 alleles the most. A likely sequencing artifact accounted for one observed cluster of highly shared sequence variants. Among TCR beta chains of equal frequency, HLA-associated ones were more clonally expanded in a later analysis.

Amplification used 60 Vbeta primers and 13 Jbeta primers. The protocol was immunoSEQ multiplex PCR, while the TCRdb copy is restricted to in-frame clones and leaves out a portion. The table includes around 100,000 clones, around 81% detected once. Donors counted as nominally healthy when sampled, yet unrecorded immune exposures were likely. In the case of this clone: The antigen remains undetermined.

Trimming took 7 bases from V and 2 from J, leaving 13 bases between them. Germline CDR1 and CDR2: ENHRY and SYGVKD. The CDR3 covers 14 residues. The gene calls are TRBV10-3 and TRBJ2-3; D may be TRBD1 (6 bases). The sequence was collected from a woman aged 70-85 years in good health and CMV-seropositive. Material for sequencing was PBMCs. This chain's CDR3 is CAIKGVGSTDTQYF. Here the CDR3 DNA reads TGTGCCATCAAGGGGGTTGGGTCCACAGATACGCAGTATTTT.